What follows describes a single T cell receptor (beta chain). This CDR3 has 15 residues. Trimming removed 0 bases from V and 0 bases from J, with 9 bases in between. The germline V gene encodes CDR1 KGHSH and CDR2 LQKENI. Study members were between about 18 and 95 years old and lived in 20 to 30 US regions. Participants had their cohort set by participant-reported clinical history. All recovered Cohort 3 donors got two negative PCRs, got clearance, or saw symptom resolution. The sample originates from a study of blood T cell repertoires in COVID-19. As for the study in general: Nucleic acid was either cDNA or gDNA, and it came from T cells, B-cell-depleted T cells, or PBMCs.

Sequencing was performed with immunoSEQ multiplex PCR; in TCRdb, only in-frame clones are kept and a portion is missing. The repertoire holds roughly 130,000 clones, with 65% to 90% as singletons. This TCR derives from a woman between 50 and 59 years old who had recovered from COVID-19. The sequenced sample consisted of PBMCs or T cells enriched from blood (not recorded which). V and J are TRBV18 and TRBJ2-7; D is ambiguous. The CDR3 bases are TGTGCCAGCTCACCACCGGGCTTCGTCTCCTACGAGCAGTACTTC. Translation: CASSPPGFVSYEQYF.